These 32 T cell receptor beta chains were all obtained from the same sample, sequenced in a study of cytomegalovirus exposure and HLA in healthy donors. Primers: 60 Vbeta forward and 13 Jbeta reverse. Produced via immunoSEQ multiplex PCR; TCRdb's table is partial and in-frame only. The listing contains approximately 190,000 clones. The sample comprised PBMCs. The receptors stem from a boy aged 5-17 years in good health and CMV-seronegative.

This chain uses TRBV27 with TRBJ2-7; 7 bases are a match to TRBD1. The CDR3 runs 14 residues. The V segment lost 6 bases and the J segment 0 bases; nucleotides outside the gene matches: 5. In germline, CDR1 is MNHEY, CDR2 SMNVEV (reference sequence). The DNA of the CDR3 is TGTGCCAGCAGGGACAGGATATACTCCTACGAGCAGTACTTC. Encoded protein: CASRDRIYSYEQYF.

The chain employs TRBV7-3 and TRBJ2-3; TRBD2 matches 10 bases. Germline V gives CDR1 SGHTA, CDR2 FQGTGA. Unmatched junction bases numbered 10, after V lost 5 bases and J lost 2 bases. The CDR3 contains 17 residues. Here the CDR3 reads CASSEMPSGGITDTQYF. In DNA form, the CDR3 reads TGTGCCAGCAGCGAGATGCCTAGCGGGGGTATCACAGATACGCAGTATTTT.

This chain joins TRBV4-1 and TRBJ1-5; D is perhaps TRBD1 (5 bases). The germline V gene has CDR1 MGHRA and CDR2 YSYEKL. The CDR3 covers 18 residues. The germline V and J ends were trimmed by 4 bases and 2 bases, with 21 bases remaining between them. CDR3 amino acids: CASSRTSGGIGGNQPQHF. CDR3 DNA: TGCGCCAGCAGCCGCACCTCCGGGGGGATCGGAGGCAATCAGCCCCAGCATTTT.

The chain couples TRBV19 to TRBJ1-2; TRBD1 is a possible D gene (6 bases). This CDR3 contains 13 residues. V dropped 3 bases and J dropped 6 bases, with 11 bases sitting between them. Germline V gene data show CDR1 as LNHDA and CDR2 as SQIVND (reference sequence). This CDR3 is CASSMGAGDGYTF. As DNA, the CDR3 is TGTGCCAGTAGTATGGGGGCAGGGGATGGCTACACCTTC.

This chain joins TRBV5-1 and TRBJ1-1; D is unresolved. V was cut by 0 bases and J by 1 base, with 13 bases left in between. The length of the CDR3 is 16 residues. CDR1 and CDR2 from the germline V gene are SGHRS and YFSETQ. In DNA form, the CDR3 reads TGCGCCAGCAGCTTGGGGTCGTCAATCAGGAACACTGAAGCTTTCTTT. Translating it yields CASSLGSSIRNTEAFF.

This rearrangement joins TRBV19 to TRBJ1-2; no firm D call. The CDR3 contains 15 residues. Germline CDR1 reads LNHDA; CDR2 reads SQIVND (reference sequence). Trimming removed 6 bases from V and 6 bases from J, with 20 bases in between. The CDR3 loop is CASSLFYPVADGYTF. CDR3 DNA sequence: TGTGCCAGTAGCCTGTTTTACCCGGTAGCGGATGGCTACACCTTC.

This sequence joins TRBV9 and TRBJ1-4; D call uncertain. V was pared by 3 bases and J by 8 bases, with 14 bases between. The CDR3 spans 14 residues. Germline CDR1 and CDR2: SGDLS and YYNGEE. The CDR3 reads CASSAETGEEKLFF. The DNA for the CDR3 is TGTGCCAGCAGCGCAGAGACCGGGGAGGAAAAACTGTTTTTT.

This sequence joins TRBV5-4 and TRBJ2-3; no reliable D call. CDR1 and CDR2 from the germline V gene are SGHNT and YYREEE (reference sequence). CDR3 size: 13 residues. Trimming cost V 4 bases and J 4 bases, with 10 bases left between them. In DNA form, the CDR3 reads TGTGCCAGCAGCGGCCAGAGCGCAGATACGCAGTATTTT. Its translation: CASSGQSADTQYF.

The gene calls are TRBV25-1 and TRBJ2-2, with D perhaps matching TRBD2 (5 bases). The V end lost 4 bases, the J end lost 7 bases, and 10 bases lay between the germline ends. The CDR3 spans 13 residues. CDR1 is MGHDK and CDR2 is SYGVNS in the germline V gene. Written as DNA, the CDR3 is TGTGCCAGCAGTGGAAGACTACGCGGGGAGCTGTTTTTT. Translating gives CASSGRLRGELFF. The variable domain in full, completed from reference TRBV25-1 and TRBJ2-2, reads EADIYQTPRYLVIGTGKKITLECSQTMGHDKMYWYQQDPGMELHLIHYSYGVNSTEKGDLSSESTVSRIRTEHFPLTLESARPSHTSQYLCASSGRLRGELFFGEGSRLTVL.

The chain has TRBV19 and TRBJ2-5; the D gene is possibly TRBD1 (5 bases). The end of the DNA aligns better with TRBJ2-7, so the J call may be wrong. CDR3 size: 13 residues. Germline-derived CDR1 and CDR2 are LNHDA and SQIVND (reference sequence). The CDR3 region is CASSSQGTYEQYF. CDR3 DNA sequence: TGTGCCAGTAGTTCGCAGGGTACCTACGAGCAGTACTTC.

The V call is TRBV6-6, the J call TRBJ1-1; 9 nucleotides agree with TRBD1. The ends lost 1 base at V and 7 bases at J; junction bases unmatched: 1. The length of the CDR3 is 13 residues. The germline CDR1 and CDR2 sequences are MNHNY and SVGAGI (reference sequence). The CDR3 here is CASSYLGQGEAFF. The CDR3, as DNA: TGTGCCAGCAGTTACTTGGGACAGGGTGAAGCTTTCTTT.

As regards this clone: A junction end diverges from the germline sequence, so it may reflect a read error. V is TRBV30 and J is TRBJ1-2; maybe TRBD1 (6 bases). Germline V gene data show CDR1 as GTSNPN and CDR2 as SVGIG (reference sequence). This CDR3 comprises 13 residues. The CDR3 nucleotides are TGTGCCCGGAGCCTGGGGGCCAACTATGGCTACACCTTC. It specifies CARSLGANYGYTF. The full variable domain, its missing parts supplied by reference TRBV30 and TRBJ1-2, is SQTIHQWPATLVQPVGSPLSLECTVEGTSNPNLYWYRQAAGRGLQLLFYSVGIGQISSEVPQNLSASRPQDRQFILSSKKLLLSDSGFYLCARSLGANYGYTFGSGTRLTVV.

The chain recombines TRBV4-3 with TRBJ1-1; TRBD1 matches at 7 bases. The V gene end was trimmed by 4 bases and the J gene end by 0 bases; junction bases not matched to a gene: 11. The CDR3 loop spans 17 amino acids. Per the germline V gene, CDR1 is LGHNA and CDR2 is YSLEER. The CDR3 region has the DNA TGCGCCAGCAGCCTAGAGGGGGCGACAGTCATGAACACTGAAGCTTTCTTT. Protein product: CASSLEGATVMNTEAFF.

The V call is TRBV30, the J call TRBJ2-5; perhaps TRBD2 as D (6 bases). Germline V gene sequence: CDR1 GTSNPN, CDR2 SVGIG (reference sequence). CDR3 length: 10 amino acids. Trimming removed 7 bases from V and 5 bases from J, with 8 bases in between. In nucleotides, the CDR3 is TGTGCCTTGGCGGGGGAGACCCAGTACTTC. Translating it yields CALAGETQYF.

This chain uses TRBV7-3 with TRBJ2-1; 9 bases are a match to TRBD1. Germline V gives CDR1 SGHTA, CDR2 FQGTGA. The CDR3 contains 15 residues. Trimming at V came to 3 bases and at J to 6 bases, leaving 6 bases not matched to a gene. The CDR3 sequence is CASSLGTDRGNEQFF. For the CDR3, the DNA is TGTGCCAGCAGCTTGGGGACGGACAGGGGCAATGAGCAGTTCTTC.

V usage is TRBV6-5 and J usage is TRBJ2-1; 7 bases align to TRBD2. Germline V gives CDR1 MNHEY, CDR2 SVGAGI. V was clipped by 6 bases and J by 3 bases; unmatched bases: 5. This CDR3 has 14 amino acids. The CDR3 region is CASSPRGVYNEQFF. The CDR3 nucleotides read TGTGCCAGCAGCCCCCGGGGGGTCTACAATGAGCAGTTCTTC.

The rearrangement links TRBV28 to TRBJ1-5; 11 nucleotides align to TRBD1. Per the germline V gene, CDR1 is MDHEN and CDR2 is SYDVKM. Unmatched junction bases numbered 7, after V lost 3 bases and J lost 6 bases. The CDR3 spans 16 residues. The CDR3 nucleotides are TGTGCCAGCAGTTTGGACGGGACAGGGGGAGGTCAGCCCCAGCATTTT. The encoded protein is CASSLDGTGGGQPQHF.

The rearrangement links TRBV27 to TRBJ1-2; perhaps TRBD1 as D (6 bases). With 3 bases removed from V and 4 bases from J, the gap between germline ends came to 9 bases. Germline V gene lookup returns CDR1 MNHEY and CDR2 SMNVEV (reference sequence). This CDR3 is built from 13 residues. This CDR3 is CASSFRGFYGYTF. CDR3 DNA sequence: TGTGCCAGCAGTTTCAGGGGTTTCTATGGCTACACCTTC.

On this clone itself: No DNA is shown, since the ends of the CDR3 on it are uncertain; the CDR3 is the one TCRdb lists. V and J are TRBV9 and TRBJ1-2. The CDR3 comprises 13 residues, both ends counted. Germline CDR1 SGDLS, CDR2 YYNGEE. This chain's CDR3 is CASSVGDWGGGTF.

V and J are TRBV2 and TRBJ1-2, with a possible D match to TRBD1 (6 bases). Trimming took off 0 bases at V and 4 bases at J, with 12 bases between the two ends. Germline CDR1 and CDR2: SNHLY and FYNNEI. The CDR3 covers 15 residues. The CDR3 DNA follows: TGTGCCAGCAGTGAAGCGGGGGGGGCAGCCTATGGCTACACCTTC. This translates into CASSEAGGAAYGYTF.

V gene TRBV4-3 combines with J gene TRBJ2-1; D ambiguous. Trimming removed 3 bases from V and 6 bases from J, with 12 bases in between. This CDR3 comprises 14 residues. The V gene's germline CDR1 is LGHNA and CDR2 YSLEER. CDR3 sequence: CASSHVTSFNEQFF. For the CDR3, the DNA is TGCGCCAGCAGCCACGTGACAAGCTTCAATGAGCAGTTCTTC.

V gene TRBV7-8 combines with J gene TRBJ1-2; D uncertain. Trimming cost V 5 bases and J 5 bases, with 9 bases left between them. CDR1 SGHVS and CDR2 FQNEAQ come from the germline V gene. CDR3 length: 12 residues. The CDR3 loop is CASSQTEYGYTF. The CDR3 DNA reads TGTGCCAGCAGCCAGACGGAGTATGGCTACACCTTC.

The chain joins TRBV7-9 to TRBJ2-5, with 12 bases matching TRBD1. Germline-derived CDR1 and CDR2 are SEHNR and FQNEAQ (reference sequence). With 4 bases clipped from V and 5 bases from J, the junction kept 5 bases outside the gene matches. The CDR3 runs 15 residues. The DNA for the CDR3 is TGTGCCAGCAGCTACGGGACAGGGGGCCCGGAGACCCAGTACTTC. Amino acid sequence: CASSYGTGGPETQYF.

This chain links TRBV6-5 with TRBJ2-2; 7 nucleotides line up with TRBD2. V dropped 7 bases and J dropped 6; count of bases not matched to a gene: 5. This CDR3 is built from 13 residues. Germline CDR1 MNHEY, CDR2 SVGAGI. CDR3 bases: TGTGCCAGCAAATGGGGGGGGGCCGGGGAGCTGTTTTTT. Translated: CASKWGGAGELFF.

The chain couples TRBV9 to TRBJ2-1, with 7 bases matching TRBD2. Germline CDR1 SGDLS, CDR2 YYNGEE. J lost 0 bases, V lost 0 bases, and 3 bases had no gene match. The length of the CDR3 is 16 residues. CDR3 in DNA: TGTGCCAGCAGCGTAGAAGGCGGGAGCTCCTACAATGAGCAGTTCTTC. Protein sequence: CASSVEGGSSYNEQFF.

The genes are TRBV4-1 and TRBJ2-3; weak D call: TRBD1 (5 bases). Trimming removed 0 bases at V and 6 bases at J, with 13 bases between. CDR1 MGHRA and CDR2 YSYEKL come from the germline V gene. The CDR3 covers 15 residues. The CDR3 region is CASSQDWQDIDTQYF. Written as DNA, the CDR3 is TGCGCCAGCAGCCAAGATTGGCAGGACATCGATACGCAGTATTTT.

The chain employs TRBV6-6 and TRBJ1-1; 10 nucleotides align to TRBD1. The CDR3 sequence is 14 residues long. Germline V gene data show CDR1 as MNHNY and CDR2 as SVGAGI (reference sequence). The ends lost 5 bases at V and 4 bases at J; junction bases unmatched: 4. The DNA for the CDR3 is TGTGCCAGCAGTCAAGGACAGGGGGGCACTGAAGCTTTCTTT. This encodes CASSQGQGGTEAFF.

The chain joins TRBV11-2 to TRBJ2-5; D gene uncertain. The J call could be wrong; TRBJ2-7 is a better fit for the DNA end. Germline V CDR1 and CDR2: SGHAT, FQNNGV. CDR3 length: 15 amino acids. The CDR3 here is CASSLGFTASYEQYF. The CDR3 nucleotides read TGTGCCAGCAGCTTAGGGTTCACCGCCTCCTACGAGCAGTACTTC.

CDR3 nucleotide sequence: TGTGCCAGCAGCTTAGTAGCGCAGCTGGGAAACACCATATATTTT. Translating gives CASSLVAQLGNTIYF. The chain uses TRBV7-2 and TRBJ1-3; no definite D call. Per the germline V gene, CDR1 is SGHTA and CDR2 is FQGNSA. With 1 base removed from V and 4 bases from J, the gap between germline ends came to 11 bases. This CDR3 has 15 residues.

The chain combines TRBV7-3 with TRBJ2-1; 10 nucleotides agree with TRBD2. CDR1 is SGHTA, CDR2 FQGTGA, per germline. This CDR3 is 15 amino acids long. The V and J ends lost 5 bases and 5 bases, in that order; junction bases with no gene match: 6. The DNA for the CDR3 is TGTGCCAGCAGCGCGGGACTAGCGCTGAACAATGAGCAGTTCTTC. As protein: CASSAGLALNNEQFF.

The rearrangement uses TRBV7-3 and TRBJ2-5, with D tentatively TRBD2 (5 bases). The germline V and J ends were trimmed by 5 bases and 2 bases, with 12 bases remaining between them. Looked up from germline, CDR1 is SGHTA and CDR2 is FQGTGA. The CDR3 has 14 residues. CDR3 residues: CASSASGIQETQYF. Written as DNA, the CDR3 is TGTGCCAGCAGCGCCTCGGGGATTCAAGAGACCCAGTACTTC.

This sequence joins TRBV6-5 and TRBJ2-5; 8 bases match TRBD1. Trimming took 2 bases from V and 2 from J; bases not matched to a gene: 7. Germline lookup yields CDR1 MNHEY and CDR2 SVGAGI. CDR3 length: 16 residues. CDR3 bases: TGTGCCAGCAGTTACGGCGGGACAGGAAAACAAGAGACCCAGTACTTC. Protein sequence: CASSYGGTGKQETQYF.